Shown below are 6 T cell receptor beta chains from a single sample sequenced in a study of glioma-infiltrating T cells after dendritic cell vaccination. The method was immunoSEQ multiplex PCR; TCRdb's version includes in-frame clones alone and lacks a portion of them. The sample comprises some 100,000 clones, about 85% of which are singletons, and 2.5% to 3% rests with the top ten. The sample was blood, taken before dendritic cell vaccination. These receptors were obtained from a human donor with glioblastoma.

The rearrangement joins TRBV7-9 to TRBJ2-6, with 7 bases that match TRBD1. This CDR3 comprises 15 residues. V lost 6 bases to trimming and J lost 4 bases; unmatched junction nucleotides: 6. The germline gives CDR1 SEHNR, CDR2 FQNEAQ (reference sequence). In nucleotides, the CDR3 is TGTGCCAGCAGAACCACAGGGGAAGGGGCCAACGTCCTGACTTTC. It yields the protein CASRTTGEGANVLTF. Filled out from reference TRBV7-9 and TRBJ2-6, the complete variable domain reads DTGVSQNPRHKITKRGQNVTFRCDPISEHNRLYWYRQTLGQGPEFLTYFQNEAQLEKSRLLSDRFSAERPKGSFSTLEIQRTEQGDSAMYLCASRTTGEGANVLTFGAGSRLTVL.

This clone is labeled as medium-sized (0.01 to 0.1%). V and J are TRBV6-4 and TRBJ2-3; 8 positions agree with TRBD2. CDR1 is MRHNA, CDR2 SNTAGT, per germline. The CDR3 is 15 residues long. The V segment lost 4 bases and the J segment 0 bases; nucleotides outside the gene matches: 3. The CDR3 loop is CASSGSGGSTDTQYF. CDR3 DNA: TGTGCCAGCAGTGGGAGCGGGGGAAGCACAGATACGCAGTATTTT.

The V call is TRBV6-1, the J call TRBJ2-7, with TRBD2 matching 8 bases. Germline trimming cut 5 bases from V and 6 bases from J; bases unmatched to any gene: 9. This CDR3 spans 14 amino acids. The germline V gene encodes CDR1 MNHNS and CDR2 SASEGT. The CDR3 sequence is CASSNPGLVSEQYF. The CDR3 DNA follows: TGTGCCAGCAGTAATCCGGGACTAGTCTCCGAGCAGTACTTC.

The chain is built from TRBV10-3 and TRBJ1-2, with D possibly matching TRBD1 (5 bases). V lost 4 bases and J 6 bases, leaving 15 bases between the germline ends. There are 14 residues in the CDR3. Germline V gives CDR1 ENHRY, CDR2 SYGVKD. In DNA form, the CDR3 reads TGTGCCATCAGTGGAGTGGGGGGGAGCGATGGCTACACCTTC. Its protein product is CAISGVGGSDGYTF.

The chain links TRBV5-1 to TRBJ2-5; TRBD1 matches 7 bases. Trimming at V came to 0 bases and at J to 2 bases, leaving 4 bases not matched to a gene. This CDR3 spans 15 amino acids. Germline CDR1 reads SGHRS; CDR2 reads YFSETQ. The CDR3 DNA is TGCGCCAGCAGCTTGGAGGGACAGCGACAAGAGACCCAGTACTTC. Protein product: CASSLEGQRQETQYF.

The CDR3 DNA follows: TGTGCCAGCAGCTTTTCGCGGGGGGGCAATTCAGATGAGCAGTTCTTC. Amino acids: CASSFSRGGNSDEQFF. The rearrangement joins TRBV11-2 to TRBJ2-1, with 9 nucleotides matching TRBD2. After removal of 3 bases from V and 8 bases from J, the junction contained 11 bases not matched to a gene. The CDR3 covers 16 residues. Germline-derived CDR1 and CDR2 are SGHAT and FQNNGV.